Below are 7 T cell receptor beta chains sequenced from a single sample in a study of blood T cells in healthy people across ages. A sample-barcoded 5' primer and a J-beta primer mix were used in a second PCR of roughly 6 to 11 cycles. From the 5' RACE reads, TCRdb called clonotypes with MiXCR, one entry per CDR3 protein. The sample records 650,000 to 1,000,000 distinct CDR3 sequences, approximately 35% being singletons. Sequenced: blood. All receptors come from a young man in good health.

This clonotype showed up just a few times. This chain joins TRBV7-6 and TRBJ1-1; D gene ambiguous. Between the trimmed V and J ends, which lost 1 base and 4 bases, there was a span of 7 bases. The germline V gene has CDR1 SGHVS and CDR2 FNYEAQ. The CDR3 is 13 residues long. CDR3 nucleotide sequence: TGTGCCAGCAGCTTAGAGGTCGGCACTGAAGCTTTCTTT. As protein: CASSLEVGTEAFF.

A few counts support this clonotype. The rearrangement links TRBV4-1 to TRBJ1-2, with a possible D match to TRBD1 (5 bases). The CDR3 contains 13 residues. V gave up 2 bases and J gave up 9 bases, with 13 bases separating them. Looked up from germline, CDR1 is MGHRA and CDR2 is YSYEKL. The CDR3 DNA follows: TGCGCCAGCAGCCAAAGATCATCAGGGCGCTACACCTTC. Translation: CASSQRSSGRYTF.

This clonotype was found once. This chain links TRBV7-2 with TRBJ2-1, with D perhaps TRBD1 or TRBD2 (6 bases each). Germline V gene data show CDR1 as SGHTA and CDR2 as FQGNSA. This CDR3 has 15 amino acids. Trimming pared 1 base from V and 8 bases from J, leaving 15 bases between. CDR3 region: CASSLGGGLYYEQFF. CDR3 nucleotide sequence: TGTGCCAGCAGCTTAGGTGGGGGGCTTTACTATGAGCAGTTCTTC.

This clonotype was seen many times. The V and J genes are TRBV5-1 and TRBJ2-3, with unresolved D. Trimming cost V 5 bases and J 9 bases, with 13 bases left between them. The CDR3 consists of 12 residues. From germline, CDR1 is SGHRS and CDR2 YFSETQ. CDR3 residues: CASSSDTLTQYF. Written as DNA, the CDR3 is TGCGCCAGCAGTTCTGACACTTTGACGCAGTATTTT.

Only a few counts were recorded for this clonotype. The chain couples TRBV9 to TRBJ1-6; 7 bases align to TRBD1. The junction had 4 bases not matched to a gene; V was cut back by 0 bases and J by 7 bases. The germline V gene has CDR1 SGDLS and CDR2 YYNGEE. This CDR3 comprises 15 residues. The CDR3 DNA reads TGTGCCAGCAGCGTAGTAGGGACAGAGAATTCACCCCTCCACTTT. Its translation is CASSVVGTENSPLHF.

The chain combines TRBV28 with TRBJ1-5; D unclear. Trimming removed 8 bases from V and 0 bases from J, with 11 bases in between. Germline CDR1 is MDHEN and CDR2 is SYDVKM. This CDR3 contains 14 residues. The CDR3 sequence is CASYRGYSNQPQHF. In DNA form, the CDR3 reads TGTGCCAGCTATCGAGGGTATAGCAATCAGCCCCAGCATTTT.

J is TRBJ2-2 and V is TRBV3-1, with 10 bases lining up with TRBD2. Germline CDR1 reads LGHDT; CDR2 reads YNNKEL (reference sequence). V gave up 1 base and J gave up 1 base; unmatched junction bases: 0. The CDR3 runs to 16 residues. The CDR3 here is CASSQGLAGNTGELFF. CDR3 bases: TGTGCCAGCAGCCAAGGACTAGCGGGGAACACCGGGGAGCTGTTTTTT.